The 26 T cell receptor beta chains below all came from one sample that was sequenced in a study of blood T cell repertoires in COVID-19. Sequenced by immunoSEQ multiplex PCR; TCRdb stores in-frame clones only, minus some. This repertoire shows fewer than 250,000 clones, about 85% found once; its top ten account for 5.5% to 8%. Sequenced: peripheral blood. The source is a woman aged 55-70 years with active or convalescent COVID-19.

The V gene is TRBV25-1, the J gene TRBJ2-7; the D gene is possibly TRBD2 (5 bases). Germline V gene data show CDR1 as MGHDK and CDR2 as SYGVNS. The CDR3 runs to 13 residues. The ends were cut back, 1 base at V and 6 bases at J, with 10 bases in the middle. The CDR3 here is CASSESGSSEQYV. The DNA for the CDR3 is TGTGCCAGCAGTGAATCGGGATCGAGCGAGCAGTACGTC.

This CDR3 reads CASSPQSGRRETQYF. In nucleotides, the CDR3 is TGTGCCAGCAGCCCCCAGAGCGGGAGGCGAGAGACCCAGTACTTC. The rearrangement uses TRBV7-2 and TRBJ2-5; 9 bases agree with TRBD2. Germline-derived CDR1 and CDR2 are SGHTA and FQGNSA. The CDR3 runs 15 residues. V lost 5 bases, J lost 4 bases, and 8 bases stayed unmatched.

The V call is TRBV6-6, the J call TRBJ1-3, with 10 bases lining up with TRBD1. This CDR3 is built from 16 residues. The germline gives CDR1 MNHNY, CDR2 SVGAGI (reference sequence). V shed 11 bases and J 0 bases; nucleotides not matched to a gene: 10. The DNA for the CDR3 is TGTGCCGGTGGCTCGGGACAGGGGAGCTCTGGAAACACCATATATTTT. This codes for CAGGSGQGSSGNTIYF.

This clone was seen just once. V and J are TRBV4-1 and TRBJ1-2; 8 nucleotides line up with TRBD1. Trimming removed 3 bases from V and 3 bases from J; junction bases left unmatched: 6. Germline assignment: CDR1 MGHRA and CDR2 YSYEKL. The CDR3 extends over 15 amino acids. Here the CDR3 reads CASSQWDRPDYGYTF. The CDR3 bases are TGCGCCAGCAGCCAGTGGGACAGGCCCGACTATGGCTACACCTTC.

V and J are TRBV19 and TRBJ1-6; D possibly corresponds to TRBD1 (5 bases). The germline V gene encodes CDR1 LNHDA and CDR2 SQIVND (reference sequence). CDR3 length: 14 amino acids. V lost 0 bases and J 12 bases, leaving 12 bases between the germline ends. The CDR3 region has the DNA TGTGCCAGTAGTATAGATTTGGTCGGGGGACCCCTCCACTTT. Translating it yields CASSIDLVGGPLHF.

This chain uses TRBV6-4 with TRBJ2-1, with 10 nucleotides matching TRBD2. The CDR3 is made up of 16 amino acids. V was clipped by 0 bases and J by 9 bases; unmatched bases: 8. The germline gives CDR1 MRHNA, CDR2 SNTAGT. CDR3 sequence (DNA): TGTGCCAGCAGTGACTCGGTACTAGCGGGGCCCACTGAGCAGTTCTTC. Amino acid sequence: CASSDSVLAGPTEQFF.

This clone showed up just once. The V and J genes are TRBV28 and TRBJ1-2; D is perhaps TRBD1 (5 bases). The germline V gene has CDR1 MDHEN and CDR2 SYDVKM. The CDR3 consists of 15 residues. V was pared by 3 bases and J by 4 bases, with 15 bases between. The CDR3 here is CASSFRAGPSYGYTF. CDR3 DNA sequence: TGTGCCAGCAGTTTTCGGGCAGGGCCCAGCTATGGCTACACCTTC.

The CDR3: CASSQGVPGGSSYNEQFF. In DNA, the CDR3 is TGTGCCAGCAGCCAAGGGGTCCCAGGGGGGTCCTCCTACAATGAGCAGTTCTTC. This chain joins TRBV14 and TRBJ2-1; D perhaps matches TRBD1 (7 bases). Per germline, CDR1 SGHDN and CDR2 FVKESK. V was pared by 1 base and J by 0 bases, with 16 bases between. This CDR3 comprises 18 residues.

The rearrangement joins TRBV9 to TRBJ2-1, with 7 nucleotides matching TRBD2. Germline loops: CDR1 SGDLS, CDR2 YYNGEE. CDR3 length equals 18 residues. With V trimmed by 4 bases and J by 6 bases, 19 bases remained unmatched. This CDR3 reads CASSTSGEGGRLRNEQFF. Written as DNA, the CDR3 is TGTGCCAGCAGCACGAGTGGAGAGGGAGGGCGTCTCCGCAATGAGCAGTTCTTC.

The V and J genes are TRBV19 and TRBJ2-5, with 8 bases fitting TRBD1. Germline V gene lookup returns CDR1 LNHDA and CDR2 SQIVND (reference sequence). With 3 bases clipped from V and 4 bases from J, the junction kept 4 bases outside the gene matches. The CDR3 is 14 amino acids. The CDR3 sequence is CASSIGQGAETQYF. Here the CDR3 DNA reads TGTGCCAGTAGTATCGGCCAGGGGGCAGAGACCCAGTACTTC.

J is TRBJ2-5 and V is TRBV7-6, with 7 bases fitting TRBD2. The CDR3 consists of 14 residues. Germline V gives CDR1 SGHVS, CDR2 FNYEAQ. J gave up 5 bases and V 3 bases, and 6 bases lay outside the gene matches. The CDR3 protein is CASSFAGVGETQYF. The CDR3 nucleotides read TGTGCCAGCAGCTTCGCGGGAGTGGGGGAGACCCAGTACTTC.

The gene calls are TRBV2 and TRBJ1-5; tentatively, D is TRBD1 (6 bases). The V and J ends lost 0 bases and 5 bases respectively, with 11 bases between them. The CDR3 is 15 residues long. Germline values: CDR1 SNHLY, CDR2 FYNNEI. The DNA for the CDR3 is TGTGCCAGCAGTGAAGCTCTCAGGGGCGATCAGCCCCAGCATTTT. This codes for CASSEALRGDQPQHF.

This chain joins TRBV6-5 and TRBJ1-4, with D possibly matching TRBD1 (6 bases). V was pared by 10 bases and J by 6 bases, with 18 bases between. The germline gives CDR1 MNHEY, CDR2 SVGAGI. There are 14 residues in the CDR3. The CDR3 sequence: CATGGRTAYEKLFF. CDR3 sequence (DNA): TGTGCCACCGGGGGGCGGACGGCTTATGAAAAACTGTTTTTT.

J is TRBJ2-1 and V is TRBV7-8; 7 bases map to TRBD1. The CDR3 has 13 amino acids. The V and J ends lost 6 bases and 6 bases, in that order; junction bases with no gene match: 5. Germline values: CDR1 SGHVS, CDR2 FQNEAQ. The DNA for the CDR3 is TGTGCCAGCAGTCTCACAGGGGTCAATGAGCAGTTCTTC. Encoded protein: CASSLTGVNEQFF.

The chain joins TRBV10-1 to TRBJ2-2; 11 bases fit TRBD2. This CDR3 has 18 amino acids. Germline V gene lookup returns CDR1 WNHNN and CDR2 SYGVQD (reference sequence). The ends lost 0 bases at V and 6 bases at J; junction bases unmatched: 9. In DNA form, the CDR3 reads TGCGCCAGCAGTGAGTCGAGTTCTACTAGCGGGAGTTCCGGGGAGCTGTTTTTT. Amino acid sequence: CASSESSSTSGSSGELFF.

The V call is TRBV2, the J call TRBJ2-3; tentatively, D is TRBD2 (7 bases). Germline-derived CDR1 and CDR2 are SNHLY and FYNNEI. The length of the CDR3 is 14 residues. V gave up 4 bases and J gave up 4 bases, with 12 bases separating them. CDR3 DNA: TGTGCCAGCAGTGGTGGGGGGGCCGCAGATACGCAGTATTTT. It is translated as CASSGGGAADTQYF. The variable domain in full, completed from reference TRBV2 and TRBJ2-3, reads EPEVTQTPSHQVTQMGQEVILRCVPISNHLYFYWYRQILGQKVEFLVSFYNNEISEKSEIFDDQFSVERPDGSNFTLKIRSTKLEDSAMYFCASSGGGAADTQYFGPGTRLTVL.

This chain's CDR3 is CASSMRLAGGLPDTQYF. The CDR3 nucleotides are TGTGCCAGTAGTATGAGACTAGCGGGAGGCCTGCCGGATACGCAGTATTTT. The chain is built from TRBV19 and TRBJ2-3, with 13 positions matching TRBD2. This CDR3 comprises 17 residues. With 3 bases clipped from V and 6 bases from J, the junction kept 9 bases outside the gene matches. CDR1 LNHDA and CDR2 SQIVND come from the germline V gene (reference sequence).

The chain links TRBV19 to TRBJ2-7; TRBD1 is a possible D gene (6 bases). Germline V gives CDR1 LNHDA, CDR2 SQIVND (reference sequence). This CDR3 region has 14 residues. V was shortened by 5 bases and J by 6 bases, with 17 bases between the two germline ends. CDR3 in amino acids: CASSLDSLSAEQYF. The CDR3 bases are TGTGCCAGTAGTTTGGACAGCCTTTCGGCCGAGCAGTACTTC.

As DNA, the CDR3 is TGTGCCATCAGTGGACGACTGCTTGACACTGAAGCTTTCTTT. Its protein is CAISGRLLDTEAFF. The chain carries TRBV10-3 and TRBJ1-1; D remains unclear. This CDR3 is 14 amino acids long. Germline V gene lookup returns CDR1 ENHRY and CDR2 SYGVKD. With 4 bases removed from V and 3 bases from J, the gap between germline ends came to 12 bases.

The chain employs TRBV7-2 and TRBJ1-2; 8 nucleotides agree with TRBD1. The ends lost 4 bases at V and 8 bases at J; junction bases unmatched: 6. CDR1 is SGHTA, CDR2 FQGNSA, per germline. CDR3 length equals 13 residues. The CDR3 coding sequence is TGTGCCAGCAGCTCTAGACAGGGGCCCGGCTACACCTTC. It translates to CASSSRQGPGYTF. The full variable domain, rest sourced from reference TRBV7-2 and TRBJ1-2, is GAGVSQSPSNKVTEKGKDVELRCDPISGHTALYWYRQSLGQGLEFLIYFQGNSAPDKSGLPSDRFSAERTGGSVSTLTIQRTQQEDSAVYLCASSSRQGPGYTFGSGTRLTVV.

This clone was seen a few times. The rearrangement uses TRBV6-1 and TRBJ2-1, with D possibly TRBD1 on 5 matching bases. Trimming cost V 4 bases and J 4 bases, with 17 bases left between them. The CDR3 runs to 16 residues. From germline, CDR1 is MNHNS and CDR2 SASEGT. CDR3 sequence: CASSAGQGGRYNEQFF. For the CDR3, the DNA is TGTGCCAGCAGTGCAGGGCAGGGCGGTCGATACAATGAGCAGTTCTTC.

The chain is built from TRBV11-3 and TRBJ1-1; TRBD1 matches 9 bases. The ends lost 4 bases at V and 1 base at J; junction bases unmatched: 4. Germline V gene lookup returns CDR1 SGHNT and CDR2 YENEEA. The CDR3 loop spans 15 amino acids. CDR3 nucleotides: TGTGCCAGCAGCTCGGGACAGGGTAGGAACACTGAAGCTTTCTTT. Amino acid sequence: CASSSGQGRNTEAFF.

This clone is a singleton in its sample. The CDR3: CASSPRGSDEKLFF. The CDR3 region has the DNA TGTGCCAGCTCACCTAGGGGGTCCGATGAAAAACTGTTTTTT. The chain couples TRBV18 to TRBJ1-4; D perhaps matches TRBD1 (6 bases). Per germline, CDR1 KGHSH and CDR2 LQKENI. V lost 3 bases to trimming and J lost 6 bases, with 11 bases between them. The CDR3 contains 14 residues.

The chain combines TRBV9 with TRBJ1-6, with 8 positions matching TRBD1. The J segment lost 7 bases and the V segment lost 4 bases, leaving 10 bases of the junction unmatched. This CDR3 region has 16 residues. Germline CDR1 and CDR2: SGDLS and YYNGEE. CDR3 sequence (DNA): TGTGCCAGCAGCCCCTCGGACAGGGCTAAAAATTCACCCCTCCACTTT. This sequence encodes CASSPSDRAKNSPLHF. Drawing the rest from reference TRBV9 and TRBJ1-6, the complete variable domain is DSGVTQTPKHLITATGQRVTLRCSPRSGDLSVYWYQQSLDQGLQFLIQYYNGEERAKGNILERFSAQQFPDLHSELNLSSLELGDSALYFCASSPSDRAKNSPLHFGNGTRLTVT.

The chain is built from TRBV5-1 and TRBJ2-3; 7 nucleotides line up with TRBD1. Germline V gene sequence: CDR1 SGHRS, CDR2 YFSETQ. The V gene end was trimmed by 0 bases and the J gene end by 4 bases; junction bases not matched to a gene: 5. This CDR3 spans 15 amino acids. The CDR3 DNA reads as TGCGCCAGCAGCTTGGGACAGGGCGTAGCAGATACGCAGTATTTT. It translates to CASSLGQGVADTQYF.

J is TRBJ2-3 and V is TRBV27, with D perhaps matching TRBD2 (5 bases). Germline V gene sequence: CDR1 MNHEY, CDR2 SMNVEV (reference sequence). CDR3 length: 15 residues. Trimming took off 1 base at V and 1 base at J, with 9 bases between the two ends. DNA for the CDR3: TGTGCCAGCAGTTTATTAGCGATGGGCACAGATACGCAGTATTTT. This encodes CASSLLAMGTDTQYF.